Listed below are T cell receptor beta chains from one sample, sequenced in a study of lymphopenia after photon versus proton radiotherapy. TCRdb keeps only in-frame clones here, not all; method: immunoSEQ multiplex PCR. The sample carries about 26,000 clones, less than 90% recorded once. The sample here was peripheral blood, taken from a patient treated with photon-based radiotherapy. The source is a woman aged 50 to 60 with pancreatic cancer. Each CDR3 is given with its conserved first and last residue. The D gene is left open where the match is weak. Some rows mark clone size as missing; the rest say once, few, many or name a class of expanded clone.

CDR3nt: TGTGCCAGCAGCCCCACTAGGACAAGCTACGAGCAGTACTTC
CDR3aa: CASSPTRTSYEQYF
v_gene: TRBV11-2
d_gene: .
j_gene: TRBJ2-7
abundance: .

CDR3nt: TGTGCCAGCAGCTTGGTAGAGGACAGACACTATGGCTACACCTTC
CDR3aa: CASSLVEDRHYGYTF
v_gene: TRBV5-6
d_gene: .
j_gene: TRBJ1-2
abundance: .

CDR3nt: TGTGCCAGCAGCTTAAGGGACGTTGAACGCTACACCTTC
CDR3aa: CASSLRDVERYTF
v_gene: TRBV7-2
d_gene: .
j_gene: TRBJ1-2
abundance: few

CDR3nt: TGTGCCTCGCAGGGGGCTGGCAATCAGCCCCAGCATTTT
CDR3aa: CASQGAGNQPQHF
v_gene: TRBV30
d_gene: TRBD1
j_gene: TRBJ1-5
abundance: .

CDR3nt: TGTGCCAGTAGTATTGACAGGGAGGGCGAGCAGTACTTC
CDR3aa: CASSIDREGEQYF
v_gene: TRBV19
d_gene: .
j_gene: TRBJ2-7
abundance: .

CDR3nt: TGTGCCGGTCAACTAGCGGCGAACACCGGGGAGCTGTTTTTT
CDR3aa: CAGQLAANTGELFF
v_gene: TRBV18
d_gene: TRBD2
j_gene: TRBJ2-2
abundance: .

CDR3nt: TGTGCCAGCAGCTTTAGGGAGTTGGTCTACAATGAGCAGTTCTTC
CDR3aa: CASSFRELVYNEQFF
v_gene: TRBV7-2
d_gene: .
j_gene: TRBJ2-1
abundance: .

CDR3nt: TGTGCCAGCAGTTACGGTGGGGGAGGGGACACTGAAGCTTTCTTT
CDR3aa: CASSYGGGGDTEAFF
v_gene: TRBV6-6
d_gene: .
j_gene: TRBJ1-1
abundance: once

CDR3nt: TGTGCCAGTAGTTGGGCAGGGGGCACGAGGAACACTGAAGCTTTCTTT
CDR3aa: CASSWAGGTRNTEAFF
v_gene: TRBV19
d_gene: TRBD1
j_gene: TRBJ1-1
abundance: .

CDR3nt: TGCAGCGCCGAGGGGATCGGGGAGCTGTTTTTT
CDR3aa: CSAEGIGELFF
v_gene: TRBV29-1
d_gene: .
j_gene: TRBJ2-2
abundance: .

CDR3nt: TGTGCCAGCTCACCAACCACACGCATGGGGGAAAAACTGTTTTTT
CDR3aa: CASSPTTRMGEKLFF
v_gene: TRBV18
d_gene: .
j_gene: TRBJ1-4
abundance: .

CDR3nt: TGTGCCAGCAGGTCCCCAAGTTCGGGTGAGCAGTTCTTC
CDR3aa: CASRSPSSGEQFF
v_gene: TRBV5-4
d_gene: .
j_gene: TRBJ2-1
abundance: .

CDR3nt: TGTGCCAGCAGCGTAGGACTAGCGGGAGTAGGATACGAGCAGTACTTC
CDR3aa: CASSVGLAGVGYEQYF
v_gene: TRBV9
d_gene: TRBD2
j_gene: TRBJ2-7
abundance: few

CDR3nt: TGTGCCAGTAGTATCGGACAGAAAATAAGCAATCAGCCCCAGCATTTT
CDR3aa: CASSIGQKISNQPQHF
v_gene: TRBV19
d_gene: .
j_gene: TRBJ1-5
abundance: .

CDR3nt: TGTGCCAGCCAGGAAGACGGTAGGCCAACGATCCTCTTCTTC
CDR3aa: CASQEDGRPTILFF
v_gene: TRBV6-5
d_gene: .
j_gene: TRBJ1-2
abundance: .

CDR3nt: TGTGCCAGTAGCCTAGGGTCGGGCGAGCAGTACTTC
CDR3aa: CASSLGSGEQYF
v_gene: TRBV19
d_gene: .
j_gene: TRBJ2-7
abundance: large

CDR3nt: TGTGCCAGCAGCCAAAGGATCCAGGGGGGCGGCTACACCTTC
CDR3aa: CASSQRIQGGGYTF
v_gene: TRBV14
d_gene: TRBD1
j_gene: TRBJ1-2
abundance: .

CDR3nt: TGTGCCAGCAGCTTAGAGACTAGCGGGAGCCACGAGCAGTACTTC
CDR3aa: CASSLETSGSHEQYF
v_gene: TRBV7-2
d_gene: TRBD2
j_gene: TRBJ2-7
abundance: .

CDR3nt: TGTGCCACCCGAGGGGGCACCTACGAGCAGTACTTC
CDR3aa: CATRGGTYEQYF
v_gene: TRBV19
d_gene: TRBD1
j_gene: TRBJ2-7
abundance: .

CDR3nt: TGTGCCCAAAGATCACAGCGGAGCACAGATACGCAGTATTTT
CDR3aa: CAQRSQRSTDTQYF
v_gene: TRBV6-1
d_gene: .
j_gene: TRBJ2-3
abundance: .

CDR3nt: TGTGCCAGCAGTTTATCGCGGCAGGCCGGAGAGACCCAGTACTTC
CDR3aa: CASSLSRQAGETQYF
v_gene: TRBV27
d_gene: .
j_gene: TRBJ2-5
abundance: .

CDR3nt: TGTGCCAGCAGGGTCGGGACCCTGGGGGAGCAGTACTTC
CDR3aa: CASRVGTLGEQYF
v_gene: TRBV6-5
d_gene: .
j_gene: TRBJ2-7
abundance: .

CDR3nt: TGTGCCAGCAGCTTTTCCGGGACAGGGGTATGGGAGCAGTACTTC
CDR3aa: CASSFSGTGVWEQYF
v_gene: TRBV5-5
d_gene: TRBD1
j_gene: TRBJ2-7
abundance: .

CDR3nt: TGTGCCAGCTCACCGACAGGGACGGTCAGCGCTGAAGCTTTCTTT
CDR3aa: CASSPTGTVSAEAFF
v_gene: TRBV18
d_gene: TRBD1
j_gene: TRBJ1-1
abundance: once

CDR3nt: TGCGCCAGCAGCCAAGGACAGGGGGTTGTGGGCGCTTTCTTT
CDR3aa: CASSQGQGVVGAFF
v_gene: TRBV4-1
d_gene: TRBD1
j_gene: TRBJ1-1
abundance: .

CDR3nt: TGTGCCACCAGCAGAAAGGGACAGGGGCGGCGGGAAGAGACCCAGTACTTC
CDR3aa: CATSRKGQGRREETQYF
v_gene: TRBV15
d_gene: TRBD1
j_gene: TRBJ2-5
abundance: .

CDR3nt: TGCAGCGTGTCGGTGAGGGCAAGTGAGCAGTTCTTC
CDR3aa: CSVSVRASEQFF
v_gene: TRBV29-1
d_gene: .
j_gene: TRBJ2-1
abundance: .

CDR3nt: TGTGCCAGCAGTGAAGGACTAGCGGCCTCTAAGCAGTTCTTC
CDR3aa: CASSEGLAASKQFF
v_gene: TRBV2
d_gene: TRBD2
j_gene: TRBJ2-1
abundance: .

CDR3nt: TGCGCCAGCAGTCAGCCCCGGGGAGGGAGTCCCTACGAGCAGTACTTC
CDR3aa: CASSQPRGGSPYEQYF
v_gene: TRBV23-1
d_gene: TRBD2
j_gene: TRBJ2-7
abundance: .

CDR3nt: TGTGCCAGCAGCCCGTCTGGCTCTGGGGCCAACGTCCTGACTTTC
CDR3aa: CASSPSGSGANVLTF
v_gene: TRBV11-3
d_gene: .
j_gene: TRBJ2-6
abundance: .

CDR3nt: TGTGCCAGCAGCGGGGGTCCCGGGACTAGCGGGAGCGTCACCGGGGAGCTGTTTTTT
CDR3aa: CASSGGPGTSGSVTGELFF
v_gene: TRBV5-7
d_gene: TRBD2
j_gene: TRBJ2-2
abundance: once

CDR3nt: TGCAGCGTTAAAGCTAGCGGGACCGACACAGATACGCAGTATTTT
CDR3aa: CSVKASGTDTDTQYF
v_gene: TRBV29-1
d_gene: TRBD2
j_gene: TRBJ2-3
abundance: .

CDR3nt: TGTGCCAGTAGTATCGAGGGAGGGCGTTGGGCCGGGGAGCTGTTTTTT
CDR3aa: CASSIEGGRWAGELFF
v_gene: TRBV19
d_gene: TRBD2
j_gene: TRBJ2-2
abundance: .

CDR3nt: TGTGCCAGCAGTTACTCTCGGGTCACTAGCTACGAGCAGTACTTC
CDR3aa: CASSYSRVTSYEQYF
v_gene: TRBV6-5
d_gene: .
j_gene: TRBJ2-7
abundance: .

CDR3nt: TGTGCCAGCAGTCCCGGGAAATGGTTTTACGAGCAGTACTTC
CDR3aa: CASSPGKWFYEQYF
v_gene: TRBV28
d_gene: .
j_gene: TRBJ2-7
abundance: .

CDR3nt: TGTGCCACCAAGGCGGGGGGCACCGACTACGAGCAGTACTTC
CDR3aa: CATKAGGTDYEQYF
v_gene: TRBV19
d_gene: TRBD2
j_gene: TRBJ2-7
abundance: .

CDR3nt: TGTGCCAGCAGCGGGGGGACTAGCTCCTACAATGAGCAGTTCTTC
CDR3aa: CASSGGTSSYNEQFF
v_gene: TRBV9
d_gene: TRBD2
j_gene: TRBJ2-1
abundance: .

CDR3nt: TGTGCCAGCAGCCCGGGGACTAGCGGAACGCAAGAGACCCAGTACTTC
CDR3aa: CASSPGTSGTQETQYF
v_gene: TRBV11-2
d_gene: TRBD2
j_gene: TRBJ2-5
abundance: .

CDR3nt: TGTGCCAGCACGGTGCGGGAGGCCACCCCGTTCTTC
CDR3aa: CASTVREATPFF
v_gene: TRBV2
d_gene: TRBD2
j_gene: TRBJ2-1
abundance: .

CDR3nt: TGCGCCAGCAGCCAAACAGCGGGAGTGGGGGAGCAGTACTTC
CDR3aa: CASSQTAGVGEQYF
v_gene: TRBV4-3
d_gene: TRBD2
j_gene: TRBJ2-7
abundance: .

CDR3nt: TGTGCCAGCAGGGGGGGACTACCAACAGATACGCAGTATTTT
CDR3aa: CASRGGLPTDTQYF
v_gene: TRBV11-2
d_gene: TRBD2
j_gene: TRBJ2-3
abundance: .

CDR3nt: TGTGCCAGCAGCAAAGAGGTACCCCCCCCTAGCACAGATACGCAGTATTTT
CDR3aa: CASSKEVPPPSTDTQYF
v_gene: TRBV21-1
d_gene: .
j_gene: TRBJ2-3
abundance: .

CDR3nt: TGTGCCAGCAGTTCAGGACAGGGTGCGACTCAGCCCCAGCATTTT
CDR3aa: CASSSGQGATQPQHF
v_gene: TRBV27
d_gene: TRBD1
j_gene: TRBJ1-5
abundance: .

CDR3nt: TGCACCACTAATTTTCCGGGAGCCTACAATGAGCAGTTCTTC
CDR3aa: CTTNFPGAYNEQFF
v_gene: TRBV29-1
d_gene: .
j_gene: TRBJ2-1
abundance: few

CDR3nt: TGCGCCAGCAGCTCCGGTGCTAGCGGGAGGGCCGGCCAAGAGACCCAGTACTTC
CDR3aa: CASSSGASGRAGQETQYF
v_gene: TRBV5-1
d_gene: TRBD2
j_gene: TRBJ2-5
abundance: .

CDR3nt: TGCGCCAGCAGTGAGTCGGCGAGTCTGAATGAGCAGTTCTTC
CDR3aa: CASSESASLNEQFF
v_gene: TRBV10-1
d_gene: .
j_gene: TRBJ2-1
abundance: few

CDR3nt: TGTGCCAGCAGCCAACCGGGGGCTGGGATTCAGTACTTC
CDR3aa: CASSQPGAGIQYF
v_gene: TRBV14
d_gene: .
j_gene: TRBJ2-4
abundance: .

CDR3nt: TGTGCCAGCAGTTCCGGGGAAGGGGCGGAGACCCAGTACTTC
CDR3aa: CASSSGEGAETQYF
v_gene: TRBV6-5
d_gene: .
j_gene: TRBJ2-5
abundance: few